A selection of T cell receptor beta chains follows, all from one sample in a study of blood T cell repertoires in COVID-19. TCRdb's copy holds only in-frame clones and misses some; the assay was immunoSEQ multiplex PCR. This repertoire shows 180,000 or so clones, 80% to 90% found once; its top ten account for about 4%. The material sequenced was PBMCs or T cells enriched from blood (not recorded which). The receptors originated from a woman between 50 and 59 years old in a cohort exposed to, infected with or recovered from COVID-19 (not recorded which). Both conserved end residues are trimmed from each CDR3. Clone size is given for some rows only: seen once, a few or many times, or a class if the clone is expanded.

>11|TRBJ1-6|TRBV6-2/TRBV6-3|NA
ASSKDRRAPLH
>12|TRBJ2-7|TRBV3-1/TRBV3-2|few
ASSQEAVFYEQY
>12|TRBJ2-1|TRBV7-2|once
ASSLVQPYNEQF
>11|TRBJ1-1|TRBV5-6|NA
ASSYLSGTEAF
>10|TRBJ2-7|TRBV28|NA
ASSSTGYEQY
>11|TRBJ2-7|TRBV28|once
AGSPGGEDEQY
>12|TRBJ2-3|TRBV29-1|NA
SVEDTGTADTQY
>16|TRBJ2-5|TRBV19|NA
ASSIGGTSGGAGETQY
>13|TRBJ2-1|TRBV5-1|NA
ASSSGRETYNEQF
>14|TRBJ1-1|TRBV5-1|NA
ASSGGQGEINTEAF
>13|TRBJ1-1|TRBV18|once
ASSPRGTMNTEAF
>12|TRBJ1-5|TRBV9|NA
ASSVGTGQQPQH
>15|TRBJ1-1|TRBV29-1|NA
SVGAGGIPGMNTEAF
>13|TRBJ2-7|TRBV3-1/TRBV3-2|few
ASSQQGLANYEQY
>13|TRBJ2-2|TRBV7-9|NA
ASSPQAANTEELF
>14|TRBJ1-1|TRBV3-1/TRBV3-2|NA
ASSFRGIGENTEAF
>13|TRBJ2-1|TRBV5-1|once
ASSLDSGSGGEQF
>13|TRBJ1-3|TRBV4-1|once
ASSQPVNSGNTIY
>12|TRBJ2-6|TRBV19|once
ASTVGSGANVLT
>10|TRBJ2-5|TRBV10-3|NA
AITDRGETQY
>12|TRBJ2-1|TRBV2|NA
ASNPSTGLNEQF
>11|TRBJ2-1|TRBV7-9|NA
ASSFAGGDEQF
>10|TRBJ2-7|TRBV30|few
AWSGQVPERY
>16|TRBJ2-1|TRBV6-1|few
ASSGPTDYPLAYNEQF
>11|TRBJ2-3|TRBV18|once
ASSPSITDTQY
>12|TRBJ2-7|TRBV27|few
ASRLAGGSYEQY
>12|TRBJ2-5|TRBV5-1|NA
ASSLLSEQETQY
>14|TRBJ1-5|TRBV13|few
ASSFYDRTGAQPQH